The clone carrying this TCR beta chain was detected ten times or more. Its antigen is unknown. The V gene's germline CDR1 is DFQATT and CDR2 SNEGSKA (reference sequence). CDR3 size: 11 residues. The data stem from a study of T cells in Graves' hyperthyroidism and ophthalmopathy. The study, taken as a whole, reports: Most clonotypes that expanded in the thyroid above 0.001 also showed up in blood.

RNA transcripts provided the source from which TCR beta CDR3 regions were amplified. RT-PCR in the first round (using the HTBI primer set) targeted the TCR CDR3. Each CDR3 protein is one row after TCRdb ran MiXCR on the multiplex PCR reads. Of approximately 600,000 distinct CDR3 sequences listed, less than 25% are singletons. The sample was blood. The receptor's source is a man younger than 40 with Graves' ophthalmopathy. The chain joins TRBV20-1 to TRBJ2-3; the D is unclear. For the CDR3, the DNA is TGCACTCCATCCTTAGGGGATACGCAGTATTTT. It codes for CTPSLGDTQYF.